This T cell receptor (beta chain) was retrieved from a study of T cells in narcolepsy. Across the study: Donors had narcolepsy type 1 or type 2, or were healthy controls.

Overall study findings and caveats: Comparing one patient's CSF and blood CD4+ clonotypes highlighted HCRT- and TRIB2-specific autoreactive clonotypes.

The repertoire was sequenced with immunoSEQ multiplex PCR; TCRdb's copy has only in-frame clones and lacks some. The data contain some 23,000 clones, roughly four fifths of them singletons. In this sample, this clone turned up once. The target antigen is unknown. Germline CDR1 and CDR2: KGHSH and LQKENI. Trimming left V 2 bases short and J 8 bases short, with 15 bases between. The CDR3 totals 15 residues. The chain is built from TRBV18 and TRBJ1-4, with D uncertain. Sequenced: CD45RA- memory CD4+ T cells from PBMCs. This sequence was found in a human donor with narcolepsy. The CDR3, as DNA: TGTGCCAGCTCACCAACGAGAAGCGAGAGAGAAAAACTGTTTTTT. It codes for CASSPTRSEREKLFF.